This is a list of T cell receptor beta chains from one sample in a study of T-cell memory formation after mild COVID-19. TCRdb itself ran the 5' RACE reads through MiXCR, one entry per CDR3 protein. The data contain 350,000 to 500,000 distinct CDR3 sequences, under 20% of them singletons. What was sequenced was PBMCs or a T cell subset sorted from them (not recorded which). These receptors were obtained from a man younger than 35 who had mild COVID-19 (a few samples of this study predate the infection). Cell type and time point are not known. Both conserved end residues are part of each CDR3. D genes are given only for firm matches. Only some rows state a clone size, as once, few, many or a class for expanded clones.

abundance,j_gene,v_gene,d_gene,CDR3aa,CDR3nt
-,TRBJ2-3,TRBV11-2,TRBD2,CASGRGSSGVGTDTQYF,TGTGCCAGCGGCCGGGGGTCTAGCGGGGTTGGCACAGATACGCAGTATTTT
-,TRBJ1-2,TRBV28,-,CASTPDGRGYGYTF,TGTGCCAGCACGCCTGATGGCCGCGGATATGGCTACACCTTC
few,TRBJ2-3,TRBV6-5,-,CASRPGSSADTQYF,TGTGCCAGCAGACCCGGCTCGAGTGCAGATACGCAGTATTTT
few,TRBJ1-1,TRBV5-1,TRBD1,CASRPDRGRGNTEAFF,TGCGCCAGCAGACCCGACAGGGGGCGAGGGAACACTGAAGCTTTCTTT
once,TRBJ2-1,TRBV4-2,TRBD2,CASSGLASYNEQFF,TGTGCCAGCAGCGGACTAGCGAGCTACAATGAGCAGTTCTTC
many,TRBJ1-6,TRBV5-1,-,CASSLQPSNSPLHF,TGCGCCAGCAGCTTGCAACCCTCTAATTCACCCCTCCACTTT
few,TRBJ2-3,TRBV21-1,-,CASSIRLEYNTDTQYF,TGTGCCAGCAGCATCCGTTTGGAGTATAACACAGATACGCAGTATTTT
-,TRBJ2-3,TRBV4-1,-,CASSQAFSGSTDTQYF,TGCGCCAGCAGCCAAGCTTTTAGCGGAAGCACAGATACGCAGTATTTT
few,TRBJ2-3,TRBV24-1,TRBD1,CATSDWGTGGSDTQYF,TGTGCCACCAGTGATTGGGGGACAGGGGGCTCAGATACGCAGTATTTT
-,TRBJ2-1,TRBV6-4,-,CASMTRVYYEQFF,TGTGCCAGCATGACTAGGGTTTACTATGAGCAGTTCTTC
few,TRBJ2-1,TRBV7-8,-,CASSVDSFNEQFF,TGTGCCAGCAGCGTGGACAGCTTCAATGAGCAGTTCTTC
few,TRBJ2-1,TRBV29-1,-,CSVSDEQFF,TGCAGCGTTTCCGATGAGCAGTTCTTC
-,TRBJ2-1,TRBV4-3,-,CASSPRRLAYEQFF,TGCGCCAGCAGCCCACGCCGGCTAGCGTATGAGCAGTTCTTC
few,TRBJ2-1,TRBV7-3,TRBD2,CASSLMLAAEQFF,TGTGCCAGCAGCTTAATGCTAGCGGCCGAGCAGTTCTTC
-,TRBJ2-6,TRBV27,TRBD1,CASSPPGQLPSGANVLTF,TGTGCCAGCAGTCCGCCGGGACAGCTACCGTCTGGGGCCAACGTCCTGACTTTC
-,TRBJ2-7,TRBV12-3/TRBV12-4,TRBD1,CASSPTRDRGMYEQYF,TGTGCCAGCAGTCCGACCCGGGACAGGGGCATGTACGAGCAGTACTTC
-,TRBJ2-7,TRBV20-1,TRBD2,CSARVNSGAFSYEQYF,TGCAGTGCTAGAGTGAATAGCGGGGCTTTCTCCTACGAGCAGTACTTC
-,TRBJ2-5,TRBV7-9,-,CATSGRTETQYF,TGTGCCACTTCGGGGCGTACGGAGACCCAGTACTTC
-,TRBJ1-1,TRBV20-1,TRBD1,CSARQGVEAFF,TGCAGTGCTAGACAGGGGGTTGAAGCTTTCTTT
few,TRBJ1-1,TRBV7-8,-,CASSPIDGPNTEAFF,TGTGCCAGCAGCCCCATAGATGGACCGAACACTGAAGCTTTCTTT
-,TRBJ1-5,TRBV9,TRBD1,CASSGGQGNQPQHF,TGTGCCAGCAGCGGCGGACAGGGTAATCAGCCCCAGCATTTT
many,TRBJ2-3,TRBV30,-,CAWATRGTPSTDTQYF,TGTGCCTGGGCGACTAGAGGGACCCCTAGCACAGATACGCAGTATTTT
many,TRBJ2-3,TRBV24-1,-,CATSDLGDTQYF,TGTGCCACCAGTGATTTGGGGGATACGCAGTATTTT
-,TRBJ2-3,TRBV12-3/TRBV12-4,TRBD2,CASIPGLATDTQYF,TGTGCCAGCATTCCGGGACTAGCGACAGATACGCAGTATTTT
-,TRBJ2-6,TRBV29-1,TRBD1,CSVTHPGQGATGANVLTF,TGCAGCGTTACCCATCCGGGACAGGGGGCTACTGGGGCCAACGTCCTGACTTTC
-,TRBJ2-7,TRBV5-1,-,CASSSDRSNYEQYF,TGCGCCAGCAGCTCCGACAGGTCAAACTACGAGCAGTACTTC
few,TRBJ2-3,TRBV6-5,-,CASRDLATDTQYF,TGTGCCAGCAGGGACCTGGCCACAGATACGCAGTATTTT
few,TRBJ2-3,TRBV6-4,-,CASSDEQEGSDTQYF,TGTGCCAGCAGTGACGAGCAGGAAGGGTCAGATACGCAGTATTTT
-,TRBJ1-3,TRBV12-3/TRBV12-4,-,CASSFRGARNTIYF,TGTGCCAGCAGTTTTCGGGGGGCTAGAAACACCATATATTTT
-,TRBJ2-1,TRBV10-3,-,CAISEPHKQGDEQFF,TGTGCCATCAGTGAGCCGCATAAACAGGGAGATGAGCAGTTCTTC
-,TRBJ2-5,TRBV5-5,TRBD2,CASRAPLAGGQETQYF,TGTGCCAGCAGAGCCCCTCTAGCGGGGGGGCAAGAGACCCAGTACTTC
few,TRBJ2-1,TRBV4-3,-,CASSQALGGTIYNEQFF,TGCGCCAGCAGCCAAGCACTAGGGGGGACCATCTACAATGAGCAGTTCTTC
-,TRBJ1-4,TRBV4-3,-,CASSQATGPTQHSNEKLFF,TGCGCCAGCAGCCAAGCGACGGGCCCTACTCAACACTCTAATGAAAAACTGTTTTTT
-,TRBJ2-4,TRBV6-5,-,CASSGQSKNIQYF,TGTGCCAGCTCAGGACAGTCCAAAAACATTCAGTACTTC
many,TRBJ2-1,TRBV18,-,CASSPPSYNEQFF,TGTGCCAGCTCACCACCGAGCTACAATGAGCAGTTCTTC
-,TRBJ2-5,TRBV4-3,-,CASSQDAGTYQETQYF,TGCGCCAGCAGCCAAGACGCCGGGACATATCAAGAGACCCAGTACTTC
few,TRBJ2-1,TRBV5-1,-,CASSLLGGAGSNEQFF,TGCGCCAGCAGCTTGTTGGGGGGCGCCGGGTCCAATGAGCAGTTCTTC
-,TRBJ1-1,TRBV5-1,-,CASSLEAPEAFF,TGCGCCAGCAGCTTAGAGGCCCCTGAAGCTTTCTTT
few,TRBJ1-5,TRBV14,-,CASSRLMNQPQHF,TGTGCCAGCAGTCGCCTAATGAATCAGCCCCAGCATTTT
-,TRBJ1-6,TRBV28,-,CASSSGGTALHF,TGTGCCAGCAGTTCGGGGGGCACGGCCCTCCACTTT
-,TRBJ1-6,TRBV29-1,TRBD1,CSLGTGENSPLHF,TGCAGCTTAGGGACAGGAGAGAATTCACCCCTCCACTTT
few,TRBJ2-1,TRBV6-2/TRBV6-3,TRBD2,CASSWGGYEQFF,TGTGCCAGCAGTTGGGGGGGATATGAGCAGTTCTTC
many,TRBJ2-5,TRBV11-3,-,CASSLGGASHIQYF,TGTGCCAGCAGCTTAGGAGGGGCTAGCCATATCCAGTACTTC
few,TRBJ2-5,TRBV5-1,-,CASSLAGERTQYF,TGCGCCAGCAGCTTGGCGGGGGAACGGACCCAGTACTTC
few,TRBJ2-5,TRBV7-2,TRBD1,CASSLDAGTGDLIRGF,TGTGCCAGCAGCTTAGACGCGGGGACAGGGGACCTCATAAGGGGCTTC
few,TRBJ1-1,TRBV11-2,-,CASSLGLRNEAFF,TGTGCCAGCAGCTTAGGTTTAAGGAACGAAGCTTTCTTT
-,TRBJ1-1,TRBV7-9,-,CASSLVPAATEAFF,TGTGCCAGCAGCTTAGTTCCAGCCGCCACTGAAGCTTTCTTT
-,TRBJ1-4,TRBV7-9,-,CASSPPRQEKLFF,TGTGCCAGCAGCCCCCCCCGCCAAGAAAAACTGTTTTTT
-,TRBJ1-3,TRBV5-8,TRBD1,CASSSPRQGQNTIYF,TGTGCCAGCAGCTCCCCCAGACAGGGGCAAAACACCATATATTTT
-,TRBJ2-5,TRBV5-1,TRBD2,CASSLEPRTSGQETQYF,TGCGCCAGCAGCTTGGAGCCCAGGACTAGCGGTCAAGAGACCCAGTACTTC
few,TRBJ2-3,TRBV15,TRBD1,CASRGQASTDTQYF,TGTGCCTCGAGGGGACAGGCTAGCACAGATACGCAGTATTTT
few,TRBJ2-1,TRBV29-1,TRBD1,CSVVRGGDEQFF,TGCAGCGTTGTACGAGGGGGCGATGAGCAGTTCTTC
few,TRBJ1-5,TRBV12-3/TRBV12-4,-,CASRDGALRGPQHF,TGTGCCAGCAGGGACGGAGCCCTAAGGGGGCCCCAGCATTTT